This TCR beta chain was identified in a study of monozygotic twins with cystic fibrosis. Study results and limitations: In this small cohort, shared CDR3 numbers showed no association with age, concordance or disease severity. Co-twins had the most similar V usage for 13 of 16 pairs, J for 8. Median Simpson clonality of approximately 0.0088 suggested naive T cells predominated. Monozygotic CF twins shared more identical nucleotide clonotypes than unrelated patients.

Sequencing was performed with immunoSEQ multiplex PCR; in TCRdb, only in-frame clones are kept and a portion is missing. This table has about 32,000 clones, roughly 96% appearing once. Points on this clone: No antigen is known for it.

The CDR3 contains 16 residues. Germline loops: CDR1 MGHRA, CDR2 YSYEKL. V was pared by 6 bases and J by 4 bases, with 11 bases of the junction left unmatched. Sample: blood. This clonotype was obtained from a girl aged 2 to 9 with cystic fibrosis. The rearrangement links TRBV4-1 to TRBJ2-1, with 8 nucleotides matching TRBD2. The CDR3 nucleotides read TGCGCCAGCAGTAACCCCGGGACTAGTCAATACAATGAGCAGTTCTTC. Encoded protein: CASSNPGTSQYNEQFF.